What follows describes a single T cell receptor (beta chain). Sequencing used immunoSEQ multiplex PCR; TCRdb keeps in-frame clones, though not all of them. The table has approximately 59,000 clones, about 90% seen once. The entry originates in a study of control samples from healthy donors and cancer patients. V was pared by 9 bases and J by 7 bases, with 11 bases of the junction left unmatched. Per the germline V gene, CDR1 is MDHEN and CDR2 is SYDVKM. The CDR3 loop spans 14 amino acids. V is TRBV28 and J is TRBJ2-1; 8 positions agree with TRBD2. Material: PBMCs. The sequence derives from a woman between 55 and 75 years old with lung cancer. The CDR3 region has the DNA TGTGCCAGTATTGCGAGCGGGAGCTGGAATGAGCAGTTCTTC. Translating it yields CASIASGSWNEQFF.